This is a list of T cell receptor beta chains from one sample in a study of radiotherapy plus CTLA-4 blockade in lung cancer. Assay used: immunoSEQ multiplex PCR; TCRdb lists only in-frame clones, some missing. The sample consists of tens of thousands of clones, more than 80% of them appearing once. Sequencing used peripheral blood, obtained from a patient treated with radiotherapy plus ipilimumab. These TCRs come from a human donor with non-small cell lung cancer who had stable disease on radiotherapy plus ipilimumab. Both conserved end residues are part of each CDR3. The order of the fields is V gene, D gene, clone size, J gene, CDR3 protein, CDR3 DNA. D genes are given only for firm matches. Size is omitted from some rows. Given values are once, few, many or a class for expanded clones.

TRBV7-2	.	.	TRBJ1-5	CASSSSVTDSNQPQHF	TGTGCCAGCAGCTCCAGCGTAACGGATAGCAATCAGCCCCAGCATTTT
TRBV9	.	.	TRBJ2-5	CASSVEPSGTQYF	TGTGCCAGCAGCGTAGAGCCTTCAGGGACCCAGTACTTC
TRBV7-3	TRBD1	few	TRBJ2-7	CASSPDGQGEQYF	TGTGCCAGCAGCCCTGACGGACAGGGAGAGCAGTACTTC
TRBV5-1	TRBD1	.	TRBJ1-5	CASSLTGVDQPQHF	TGCGCCAGCAGCCTTACAGGGGTCGATCAGCCCCAGCATTTT
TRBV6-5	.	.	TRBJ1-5	CASGNSNQPQHF	TGTGCCAGCGGGAATAGCAATCAGCCCCAGCATTTT
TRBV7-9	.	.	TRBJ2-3	CASRRPSGGEQADTQYF	TGTGCCAGCAGGAGACCGTCGGGGGGCGAACAGGCAGATACGCAGTATTTT
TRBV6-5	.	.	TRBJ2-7	CASSPGSGLEQYF	TGTGCCAGCAGTCCGGGATCCGGCCTGGAGCAGTACTTC
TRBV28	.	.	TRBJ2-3	CASSLNRDTQYF	TGTGCCAGCAGTTTAAATAGGGATACGCAGTATTTT
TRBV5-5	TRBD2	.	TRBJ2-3	CASSPGGRSRVADTQYF	TGTGCCAGCAGCCCGGGGGGGCGAAGTCGGGTGGCAGATACGCAGTATTTT
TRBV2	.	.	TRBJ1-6	CASGGEGSYNNSPLHF	TGTGCCAGCGGGGGGGAGGGGAGTTACAATAATTCACCCCTCCACTTT
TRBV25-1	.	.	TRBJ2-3	CASSVTPDTQYF	TGTGCCAGCAGTGTGACTCCAGATACGCAGTATTTT
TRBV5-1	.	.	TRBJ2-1	CASSLGGSSYNEQFF	TGCGCCAGCAGCTTGGGCGGTAGCTCCTACAATGAGCAGTTCTTC
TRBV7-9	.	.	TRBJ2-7	CASSLERERHYEQYF	TGTGCCAGCAGCTTAGAACGGGAGCGGCACTACGAGCAGTACTTC
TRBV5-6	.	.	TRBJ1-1	CASSLDLGVMNTEAFF	TGTGCCAGCAGCTTGGACCTCGGCGTCATGAACACTGAAGCTTTCTTT
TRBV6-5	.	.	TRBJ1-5	CASSQRGNQPQHF	TGTGCCAGCAGCCAACGAGGCAATCAGCCCCAGCATTTT
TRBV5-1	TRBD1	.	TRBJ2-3	CASNSGTGGVDTQYF	TGCGCCAGCAATAGCGGGACAGGGGGTGTTGATACGCAGTATTTT
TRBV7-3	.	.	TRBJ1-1	CASSSTGQGRTEAFF	TGTGCCAGCAGCTCCACCGGGCAGGGGAGAACTGAAGCTTTCTTT
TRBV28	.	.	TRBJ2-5	CASSFKETQYF	TGTGCCAGCAGTTTTAAAGAGACCCAGTACTTC
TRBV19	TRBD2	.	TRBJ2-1	CASSTLGTTYNEQFF	TGTGCCAGTAGCACGCTTGGGACTACCTACAATGAGCAGTTCTTC
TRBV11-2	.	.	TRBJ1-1	CASSSRVIGATEAFF	TGTGCCAGCAGCTCTCGAGTCATTGGGGCCACTGAAGCTTTCTTT
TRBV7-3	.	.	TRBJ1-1	CASSTQGSLLNTEAFF	TGTGCCAGCAGCACACAGGGTTCCCTCCTGAACACTGAAGCTTTCTTT
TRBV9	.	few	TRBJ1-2	CASSRDTFSDGYTF	TGTGCCAGCAGCCGGGACACTTTCTCGGATGGCTACACCTTC
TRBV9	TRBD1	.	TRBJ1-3	CASSDRGGDRGPRASGNTIYF	TGTGCCAGCAGCGATCGAGGGGGGGACAGGGGGCCCCGAGCCTCTGGAAACACCATATATTTT
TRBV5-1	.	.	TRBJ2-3	CASNPGTPTDTQYF	TGCGCCAGCAATCCCGGGACTCCCACAGATACGCAGTATTTT
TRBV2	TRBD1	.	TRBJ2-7	CASRTGTGKNEQYF	TGTGCCAGCCGTACCGGGACAGGGAAGAACGAGCAGTACTTC
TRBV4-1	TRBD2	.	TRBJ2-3	CASSLLAGGASDTQYF	TGCGCCAGCAGCCTCCTAGCGGGGGGAGCTTCGGATACGCAGTATTTT
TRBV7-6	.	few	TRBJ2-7	CASSLARVAKDEQYF	TGTGCCAGCAGCTTAGCGCGGGTAGCAAAGGACGAGCAGTACTTC
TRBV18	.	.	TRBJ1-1	CASSPSGSRLTEAFF	TGTGCCAGCTCACCATCGGGCAGTCGGTTGACTGAAGCTTTCTTT
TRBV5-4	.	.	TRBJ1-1	CASSRPGGRAFGDTEAFF	TGTGCCAGCAGCCGGCCTGGGGGCAGGGCTTTTGGGGACACTGAAGCTTTCTTT
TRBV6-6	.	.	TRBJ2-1	CASSYYGDNEQFF	TGTGCCAGCAGTTACTATGGGGACAATGAGCAGTTCTTC
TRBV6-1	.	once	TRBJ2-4	CASSEAAGRRGLAKNIQYF	TGTGCCAGCAGTGAAGCGGCGGGGAGGCGGGGACTAGCCAAAAACATTCAGTACTTC
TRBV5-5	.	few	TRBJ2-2	CASSLISGGIGELFF	TGTGCCAGCAGCTTGATCTCCGGGGGCATCGGGGAGCTGTTTTTT
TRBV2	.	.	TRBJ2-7	CASRGGTDAYEQYF	TGTGCCAGCCGGGGGGGGACAGACGCCTACGAGCAGTACTTC
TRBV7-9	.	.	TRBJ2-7	CASSSEDTLSYEQYF	TGTGCCAGCAGCTCCGAGGACACCCTCTCCTACGAGCAGTACTTC
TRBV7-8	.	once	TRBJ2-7	CASSPGRPAYEQYF	TGTGCCAGCAGCCCGGGGCGGCCGGCCTACGAGCAGTACTTC
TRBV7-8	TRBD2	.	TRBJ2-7	CASSSGLAGVYEQYF	TGTGCCAGCAGCTCCGGACTAGCGGGAGTCTACGAGCAGTACTTC
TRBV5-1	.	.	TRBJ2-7	CASSPLGVTYEQYF	TGCGCCAGCAGCCCGTTAGGGGTTACCTACGAGCAGTACTTC
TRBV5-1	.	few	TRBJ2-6	CATTASTSGANVLTF	TGCGCCACTACGGCCTCGACTTCTGGGGCCAACGTCCTGACTTTC
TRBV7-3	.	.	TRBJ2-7	CASSAPGVADYEQYF	TGTGCCAGCAGCGCCCCCGGGGTGGCGGACTACGAGCAGTACTTC
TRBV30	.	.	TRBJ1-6	CAWSVGQYNSPLHF	TGTGCCTGGAGTGTAGGGCAGTATAATTCACCCCTCCACTTT
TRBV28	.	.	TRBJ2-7	CASSSGGGSDEQYF	TGTGCCAGCAGTTCCGGCGGTGGCTCCGACGAGCAGTACTTC
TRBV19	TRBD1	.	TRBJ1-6	CASTTGGYNSPLHF	TGTGCCAGTACCACAGGGGGCTATAATTCACCCCTCCACTTT
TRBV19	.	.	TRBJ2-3	CASSVRVLLSTDTQYF	TGTGCCAGTAGTGTCCGGGTACTACTAAGCACAGATACGCAGTATTTT
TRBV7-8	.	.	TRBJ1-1	CASSLPGHALNTEAFF	TGTGCCAGCAGCTTACCGGGACACGCCTTGAACACTGAAGCTTTCTTT
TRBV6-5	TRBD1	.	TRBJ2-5	CASSLGQGVTETQYF	TGTGCCAGCAGTTTAGGACAGGGGGTGACAGAGACCCAGTACTTC
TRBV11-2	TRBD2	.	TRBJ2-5	CASTTGLAAFGGETQYF	TGTGCCAGCACCACGGGACTAGCGGCTTTTGGGGGAGAGACCCAGTACTTC
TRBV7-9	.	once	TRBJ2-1	CASSTLGTEQFF	TGTGCCAGCAGCACACTCGGGACTGAGCAGTTCTTC
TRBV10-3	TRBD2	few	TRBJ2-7	CAISGTSGGWQYF	TGTGCCATCAGCGGGACTAGCGGGGGGTGGCAGTACTTC
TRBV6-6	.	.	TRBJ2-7	CASREFSPSYEQYF	TGTGCCAGCAGGGAGTTCTCCCCCTCCTACGAGCAGTACTTC
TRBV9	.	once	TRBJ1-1	CASSVGQQNTEAFF	TGTGCCAGCAGCGTAGGACAGCAGAACACTGAAGCTTTCTTT
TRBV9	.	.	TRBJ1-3	CASSPPGMGGNTIYF	TGTGCCAGCAGCCCCCCAGGGATGGGAGGAAACACCATATATTTT
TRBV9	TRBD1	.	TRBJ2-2	CASSVGDGTGANRRELFF	TGTGCCAGCAGCGTAGGGGACGGGACAGGGGCCAACCGGAGGGAGCTGTTTTTT
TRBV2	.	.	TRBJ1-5	CASTVGSGQPQHF	TGTGCCAGCACTGTCGGCAGCGGTCAGCCCCAGCATTTT
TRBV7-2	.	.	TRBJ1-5	CASSQDRNSNQPQHF	TGTGCCAGCAGCCAGGACAGAAATAGCAATCAGCCCCAGCATTTT
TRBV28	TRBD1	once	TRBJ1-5	CASEGARQPQHF	TGTGCCAGCGAGGGGGCGCGACAGCCCCAGCATTTT
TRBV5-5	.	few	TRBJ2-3	CASSFHGGRTDTQYF	TGTGCCAGCAGCTTCCATGGGGGACGCACAGATACGCAGTATTTT